The 6 T cell receptor beta chains below all came from one sample that was sequenced in a study of blood T cell repertoires in COVID-19. Profiled with immunoSEQ multiplex PCR; TCRdb holds only in-frame clones, not every one. This sample yields about 150,000 clones, of which roughly 87% are seen a single time; 3.5% to 4.5% belongs to the top ten. Sample: peripheral blood. These receptors were collected from a woman aged 60 to 75 with active or convalescent COVID-19.

Details on this clone: A read error may explain this, as a much larger clone is one base away. The same CDR3 is also encoded by other DNA sequences in this sample. CDR3 in DNA: TGTGCCAGCAGCCAAGAGCGGCAGGGGGCTGTCACTGAAGCTTTCTTT. This sequence encodes CASSQERQGAVTEAFF. This sequence joins TRBV3-1 (or the pseudogene TRBV3-2) and TRBJ1-1; 8 bases match TRBD1. Germline V CDR1 and CDR2: LGHDT, YNNKEL (reference sequence). The CDR3 is 16 amino acids. Germline trimming cut 0 bases from V and 4 bases from J; bases unmatched to any gene: 7.

This chain connects TRBV5-1 to TRBJ1-1; 8 nucleotides align to TRBD1. The J segment lost 5 bases and the V segment lost 4 bases, leaving 7 bases of the junction unmatched. The germline CDR1 and CDR2 sequences are SGHRS and YFSETQ. The CDR3 sequence is 14 residues long. CDR3 DNA sequence: TGCGCCAGCAGCCCGTACAGGGGGGGGACTGAAGCTTTCTTT. Translating it yields CASSPYRGGTEAFF.

The chain links TRBV6-5 to TRBJ1-2, with D maybe TRBD1 (6 bases). Germline CDR1 and CDR2: MNHEY and SVGAGI. Between the trimmed V and J ends, which lost 6 bases and 4 bases, there was a span of 9 bases. The CDR3 runs to 12 residues. The CDR3 DNA reads as TGTGCCAGCAGGAAGGACAGCTATGGCTACACCTTC. Translated, it gives CASRKDSYGYTF.

The chain is built from TRBV3-1 (or the pseudogene TRBV3-2) and TRBJ1-2; D perhaps matches TRBD1 (6 bases). The CDR3 runs to 15 residues. Trimming took off 4 bases at V and 3 bases at J, with 15 bases between the two ends. CDR1 and CDR2 from the germline V gene are LGHDT and YNNKEL (reference sequence). This CDR3 reads CASSPRQAHDYGYTF. DNA for the CDR3: TGTGCCAGCAGCCCGCGACAGGCGCATGACTATGGCTACACCTTC.

The CDR3 is CSVYLGGANTEAFF. CDR3 bases: TGCAGCGTCTACCTAGGTGGGGCGAACACTGAAGCTTTCTTT. The rearrangement joins TRBV29-1 to TRBJ1-1, with D maybe TRBD1 (5 bases). This CDR3 region has 14 residues. Per germline, CDR1 SQVTM and CDR2 ANQGSEA. The V end was cut by 6 bases, the J end by 1 base, with 15 bases between.

The J gene is TRBJ2-5, the V gene TRBV12-5; 7 nucleotides align to TRBD1. Germline V gives CDR1 LGHNT, CDR2 FRNRAP. V lost 3 bases, J lost 3 bases, and 1 base stayed unmatched. This CDR3 comprises 13 residues. CDR3 sequence reads: CASGLGTEETQYF. The CDR3 DNA reads as TGTGCTAGTGGTTTAGGGACAGAAGAGACCCAGTACTTC.